A single sample is the source of the 17 T cell receptor beta chains below, sequenced in a study of blood T cells in healthy people across ages. A second PCR of roughly 7 to 11 cycles used a sample-barcoded 5' primer and a J-beta primer mix. TCRdb itself ran the 5' RACE reads through MiXCR, one entry per CDR3 protein. The data contain around 600,000 distinct CDR3 sequences, around 50% of them singletons. Source material: blood. Source of these receptors: a man older than 75 in good health.

The chain has TRBV7-2 and TRBJ1-2; D uncertain. The V and J ends lost 5 bases and 8 bases respectively, with 18 bases between them. The CDR3 has 14 amino acids. The V gene's germline CDR1 is SGHTA and CDR2 FQGNSA. The CDR3 nucleotides read TGTGCCAGCAGCCCAACCGGGCTCCATGTGGGCTACACCTTC. Protein: CASSPTGLHVGYTF.

This clonotype has a handful of counts. The CDR3 DNA reads TGCGCCAGCAACACGGGGTTTGTGAGCTCCTACAATGAGCAGTTCTTC. Translation gives CASNTGFVSSYNEQFF. V and J are TRBV4-1 and TRBJ2-1, with D possibly TRBD2 on 5 matching bases. The V and J ends lost 7 bases and 0 bases respectively, with 16 bases between them. Germline V lookup: CDR1 MGHRA, CDR2 YSYEKL. The CDR3 spans 16 residues.

This clonotype was recorded a few times. V gene TRBV5-1 combines with J gene TRBJ2-3; D is undetermined. CDR1 is SGHRS, CDR2 YFSETQ, per germline. Trimming removed 0 bases from V and 2 bases from J, with 10 bases in between. This CDR3 spans 15 amino acids. The CDR3 DNA reads as TGCGCCAGCAGCTTGGAACCGAACCCCACAGATACGCAGTATTTT. Translating it yields CASSLEPNPTDTQYF.

The rearrangement joins TRBV6-5 to TRBJ2-1; 12 bases are a match to TRBD2. CDR1 MNHEY and CDR2 SVGAGI come from the germline V gene. This CDR3 is 15 amino acids long. With 11 bases clipped from V and 8 bases from J, the junction kept 13 bases outside the gene matches. The CDR3 loop is CAYSYSRLAGDEQFF. DNA for the CDR3: TGTGCCTACAGTTACTCGCGACTAGCGGGAGATGAGCAGTTCTTC.

J is TRBJ2-2 and V is TRBV28; 10 bases fit TRBD1. Germline assignment: CDR1 MDHEN and CDR2 SYDVKM. Trimming removed 5 bases from V and 7 bases from J; junction bases left unmatched: 10. This CDR3 contains 16 residues. The chain's CDR3 is CASSPPDRGGGGELFF. The CDR3 DNA sequence: TGTGCCAGCAGTCCCCCGGACAGGGGGGGCGGCGGGGAGCTGTTTTTT.

Turning to this clonotype: Mismatch with germline at one junction end may stem from a read error. The chain couples TRBV7-9 to TRBJ1-4; 7 bases fit TRBD1. The germline gives CDR1 SEHNR, CDR2 FQNEAQ (reference sequence). The CDR3 covers 16 residues. As DNA, the CDR3 is TGTGCCAGCAGCTTAGGGGAGGGGGCATCTAATGAAAAACCGTTTTTT. This translates into CASSLGEGASNEKPFF. The whole variable domain, remainder taken from reference TRBV7-9 and TRBJ1-4, is DTGVSQNPRHKITKRGQNVTFRCDPISEHNRLYWYRQTLGQGPEFLTYFQNEAQLEKSRLLSDRFSAERPKGSFSTLEIQRTEQGDSAMYLCASSLGEGASNEKPFFGSGTQLSVL.

V usage is TRBV5-1 and J usage is TRBJ2-5; perhaps TRBD1 as D (5 bases). Germline V CDR1 and CDR2: SGHRS, YFSETQ. The ends were cut back, 9 bases at V and 1 base at J, with 16 bases in the middle. The CDR3 spans 14 residues. The CDR3 DNA is TGCGCCATACGACACCCAGACAGCCAAGAGACCCAGTACTTC. This codes for CAIRHPDSQETQYF.

In DNA form, the CDR3 reads TGCGCCAGCAGCTTGGATGTCCGAGCCACTGAAGCTTTCTTT. Translating it yields CASSLDVRATEAFF. The V and J genes are TRBV5-1 and TRBJ1-1; D call uncertain. This CDR3 spans 14 amino acids. Trimming pared 0 bases from V and 4 bases from J, leaving 10 bases between. CDR1 SGHRS and CDR2 YFSETQ come from the germline V gene.

This clonotype was seen only a few times. The V and J genes are TRBV7-9 and TRBJ1-2; D is unclear. Germline V CDR1 and CDR2: SEHNR, FQNEAQ (reference sequence). This CDR3 comprises 13 residues. The ends were cut back, 5 bases at V and 0 bases at J, with 7 bases in the middle. The CDR3 DNA reads TGTGCCAGCAGCCCGGAAGCTAACTATGGCTACACCTTC. Translation gives CASSPEANYGYTF.

In this sample, this clonotype turned up a few times. V is TRBV5-8 and J is TRBJ2-3, with D perhaps TRBD1 (6 bases). Trimming shortened V by 2 bases and J by 2 bases, and 15 bases separated the two germline ends. CDR3 length: 16 residues. The germline gives CDR1 SGHTS, CDR2 YDEGEE. This CDR3 reads CASSFNGQPDTDTQYF. The CDR3 nucleotides read TGTGCCAGCAGCTTTAATGGACAGCCAGACACAGATACGCAGTATTTT.

This clonotype was detected a few times. V gene TRBV5-1 combines with J gene TRBJ2-3, with 8 bases aligning to TRBD2. The V gene's germline CDR1 is SGHRS and CDR2 YFSETQ. V was pared by 2 bases and J by 3 bases, with 11 bases of the junction left unmatched. This CDR3 spans 17 amino acids. The CDR3: CASSLYLRTSWTDTQYF. CDR3 bases: TGCGCCAGCAGCTTATATTTGCGGACTAGCTGGACAGATACGCAGTATTTT.

This clonotype was picked up a small number of times. The chain combines TRBV7-2 with TRBJ2-3, with D uncertain. Germline V gene lookup returns CDR1 SGHTA and CDR2 FQGNSA. Trimming shortened V by 1 base and J by 6 bases, and 5 bases separated the two germline ends. This CDR3 is 12 amino acids long. This CDR3 is CASSLGWDTQYF. CDR3 in DNA: TGTGCCAGCAGCTTAGGGTGGGATACGCAGTATTTT.

The chain carries TRBV9 and TRBJ2-1; the match to TRBD2 covers 14 bases. V shed 3 bases, J shed 4 bases, and the junction held 9 bases outside the gene matches. This CDR3 region has 18 residues. Germline-derived CDR1 and CDR2 are SGDLS and YYNGEE. CDR3 sequence (DNA): TGTGCCAGCAGCGACGGACTAGCGGGGGGCCCAGTATACAATGAGCAGTTCTTC. As protein: CASSDGLAGGPVYNEQFF. Supplemented by reference TRBV9 and TRBJ2-1, the full variable domain reads DSGVTQTPKHLITATGQRVTLRCSPRSGDLSVYWYQQSLDQGLQFLIQYYNGEERAKGNILERFSAQQFPDLHSELNLSSLELGDSALYFCASSDGLAGGPVYNEQFFGPGTRLTVL.

J is TRBJ1-5 and V is TRBV20-1; 9 bases are shared with TRBD1. Germline CDR1 DFQATT, CDR2 SNEGSKA (reference sequence). V lost 5 bases to trimming and J lost 6 bases; unmatched junction nucleotides: 5. This CDR3 spans 13 amino acids. CDR3 coding DNA: TGCAGTGCTGGAAGACAGGGGGGTCAGCCCCAGCATTTT. It specifies CSAGRQGGQPQHF.

The chain joins TRBV5-1 to TRBJ2-7; D is unclear. The CDR3 spans 16 residues. CDR1 is SGHRS and CDR2 is YFSETQ in the germline V gene. V gave up 0 bases and J gave up 1 base, with 14 bases separating them. CDR3 coding DNA: TGCGCCAGCAGCTTGGTGGGTACACGGCCATCCTACGAGCAGTACTTC. This translates into CASSLVGTRPSYEQYF.

V usage is TRBV6-5 and J usage is TRBJ2-5, with TRBD2 as a possible D gene (6 bases). CDR1 MNHEY and CDR2 SVGAGI come from the germline V gene. V lost 6 bases to trimming and J lost 2 bases, with 19 bases between them. This CDR3 is 16 amino acids long. CDR3 in amino acids: CASSYSHEGTQETQYF. CDR3 coding DNA: TGTGCCAGCAGCTATTCCCACGAGGGGACTCAAGAGACCCAGTACTTC.

The rearrangement links TRBV29-1 to TRBJ2-3; TRBD1 matches at 8 bases. With 6 bases clipped from V and 2 bases from J, the junction kept 4 bases outside the gene matches. This CDR3 spans 13 amino acids. CDR1 and CDR2 from the germline V gene are SQVTM and ANQGSEA. The CDR3 bases are TGCAGCGTCATGACAGGGGTCACAGATACGCAGTATTTT. It is translated as CSVMTGVTDTQYF.